The 28 T cell receptor beta chains below come from one sample, sequenced in a study of blood T cell repertoires in COVID-19. Sequencing was performed with immunoSEQ multiplex PCR; in TCRdb, only in-frame clones are kept and a portion is missing. Among about 70,000 clones listed, approximately 86% were seen once. Material: peripheral blood. These receptors were obtained from a human donor in a cohort sampled during active COVID-19.

Here the CDR3 reads CASSEVLAYEQYF. CDR3 in DNA: TGTGCCAGCAGTGAAGTCTTAGCCTACGAGCAGTACTTC. The V call is TRBV6-1, the J call TRBJ2-7; unclear D gene. The CDR3 has 13 residues. Germline V lookup: CDR1 MNHNS, CDR2 SASEGT. The germline V and J ends were trimmed by 1 base and 2 bases, with 6 bases remaining between them.

The CDR3 nucleotides are TGTGCCAGCTCACCAGGTCCCAGTCGGAACACTGAAGCTTTCTTT. Its translation: CASSPGPSRNTEAFF. This rearrangement joins TRBV18 to TRBJ1-1; D not resolved. The CDR3 consists of 15 residues. Germline V gene sequence: CDR1 KGHSH, CDR2 LQKENI. Between the trimmed V and J ends, which lost 2 bases and 1 base, there was a span of 11 bases.

The chain combines TRBV3-1 (or the pseudogene TRBV3-2) with TRBJ1-6, with D possibly being TRBD1 (5 bases). Trimming removed 2 bases from V and 4 bases from J, with 12 bases in between. CDR3 length: 16 residues. The germline V gene has CDR1 LGHDT and CDR2 YNNKEL (reference sequence). The CDR3 sequence: CASSQRGGRYNSPLHF. CDR3 nucleotide sequence: TGTGCCAGCAGCCAACGCGGGGGACGGTATAATTCACCCCTCCACTTT.

The chain couples TRBV5-4 to TRBJ2-6; the match to TRBD2 covers 7 bases. This CDR3 has 17 residues. After removal of 2 bases from V and 0 bases from J, the junction contained 5 bases not matched to a gene. Germline V gene lookup returns CDR1 SGHNT and CDR2 YYREEE (reference sequence). CDR3 nucleotides: TGTGCCAGCAGCTTAGCGGGGCCGCTCTCTGGGGCCAACGTCCTGACTTTC. Amino acids: CASSLAGPLSGANVLTF.

This chain joins TRBV12-3 or TRBV12-4 and TRBJ2-3; D is ambiguous. This CDR3 is built from 11 residues. Trimming cost V 7 bases and J 6 bases, with 8 bases left between them. The DNA for the CDR3 is TGTGCCAGCACCTACGAGGATACGCAGTATTTT. It specifies CASTYEDTQYF.

The V gene is TRBV5-5, the J gene TRBJ2-3, with 7 bases aligning to TRBD1. The CDR3 totals 14 residues. V gave up 7 bases and J gave up 0 bases; unmatched junction bases: 5. Germline V gives CDR1 SGHKS, CDR2 YYEKEE (reference sequence). The CDR3 sequence is CASVQQGSTDTQYF. CDR3 in DNA: TGTGCCAGCGTACAACAGGGGAGCACAGATACGCAGTATTTT.

The chain recombines TRBV18 with TRBJ2-7; the D gene is possibly TRBD2 (6 bases). Trimming took 4 bases from V and 2 from J, leaving 15 bases between them. Germline CDR1 is KGHSH and CDR2 is LQKENI. CDR3 length: 15 residues. CDR3 nucleotide sequence: TGTGCCAGCTCACGTCTTGGCGGGGATACCTACGAGCAGTACTTC. It codes for CASSRLGGDTYEQYF.

This clone was recorded once. V is TRBV5-1 and J is TRBJ2-1; the match to TRBD2 covers 13 bases. Per the germline V gene, CDR1 is SGHRS and CDR2 is YFSETQ. The CDR3 has 15 residues. Losses at the gene ends were 4 bases for V and 6 bases for J; bases not matched to a gene: 4. The CDR3, as DNA: TGCGCCAGCAGCCACGGACTAGCGGGGGCCAATGAGCAGTTCTTC. Translated, it gives CASSHGLAGANEQFF.

This clone occurred once. The rearrangement links TRBV19 to TRBJ2-1; 7 positions agree with TRBD1. The CDR3 is 13 amino acids. The V gene's germline CDR1 is LNHDA and CDR2 SQIVND (reference sequence). After removal of 2 bases from V and 9 bases from J, the junction contained 4 bases not matched to a gene. CDR3 loop: CASSIIWDSEQFF. The CDR3, as DNA: TGTGCCAGTAGTATAATTTGGGACAGTGAGCAGTTCTTC.

The chain is built from TRBV7-3 and TRBJ2-2; 9 nucleotides line up with TRBD1. The length of the CDR3 is 19 residues. Losses at the gene ends were 2 bases for V and 4 bases for J; bases not matched to a gene: 14. CDR1 and CDR2 from the germline V gene are SGHTA and FQGTGA. The CDR3 loop reads CASSLLPPGTGRSTGELFF. The CDR3 region has the DNA TGTGCCAGCAGCTTACTGCCCCCCGGGACAGGGCGCTCCACCGGGGAGCTGTTTTTT.

The chain employs TRBV18 and TRBJ2-5; D is perhaps TRBD1 (7 bases). The CDR3 consists of 16 residues. Per germline, CDR1 KGHSH and CDR2 LQKENI. V dropped 3 bases and J dropped 5 bases, with 19 bases sitting between them. CDR3 sequence: CASSPRGTAGGETQYF. The CDR3, as DNA: TGTGCCAGCTCACCCCGCGGGACAGCAGGCGGCGAGACCCAGTACTTC.

The rearrangement uses TRBV5-1 and TRBJ2-3, with 7 bases that match TRBD1. Trimming took 5 bases from V and 1 from J; bases not matched to a gene: 7. Germline-derived CDR1 and CDR2 are SGHRS and YFSETQ. The CDR3 contains 15 residues. This CDR3 reads CASRSTGLGTDTQYF. CDR3 coding DNA: TGCGCCAGCAGATCGACAGGGCTCGGCACAGATACGCAGTATTTT.

The chain has TRBV18 and TRBJ2-3, with 7 bases lining up with TRBD2. The germline V gene has CDR1 KGHSH and CDR2 LQKENI. Trimming took 2 bases from V and 3 from J; bases not matched to a gene: 8. The CDR3 extends over 16 amino acids. The CDR3 region is CASSPSRLAGTDTQYF. The DNA of the CDR3 is TGTGCCAGCTCACCATCCAGACTAGCCGGAACAGATACGCAGTATTTT. The whole variable domain, remainder taken from reference TRBV18 and TRBJ2-3, is NAGVMQNPRHLVRRRGQEARLRCSPMKGHSHVYWYRQLPEEGLKFMVYLQKENIIDESGMPKERFSAEFPKEGPSILRIQQVVRGDSAAYFCASSPSRLAGTDTQYFGPGTRLTVL.

The V and J genes are TRBV12-3 or TRBV12-4 and TRBJ2-5; D uncertain. Trimming pared 4 bases from V and 5 bases from J, leaving 11 bases between. The CDR3 totals 13 residues. The CDR3 nucleotides read TGTGCCAGCAGTTCGGCTAACTATGAGACCCAGTACTTC. Its protein product is CASSSANYETQYF.

This chain joins TRBV5-1 and TRBJ2-7, with a weak D call TRBD1 (6 bases). Trimming removed 0 bases at V and 6 bases at J, with 10 bases between. The CDR3 contains 13 residues. CDR1 and CDR2 from the germline V gene are SGHRS and YFSETQ. DNA of the CDR3: TGCGCCAGCAGCTTGGACAGGGTAGGCGAGCAGTACTTC. Amino acids: CASSLDRVGEQYF.

This chain connects TRBV7-9 to TRBJ2-7; D perhaps matches TRBD1 (6 bases). The germline V gene encodes CDR1 SEHNR and CDR2 FQNEAQ (reference sequence). V shed 4 bases and J shed 4 bases, with 8 bases lying between them. This CDR3 comprises 12 residues. The CDR3 DNA reads as TGTGCCAGCAGCTCCGGACAGTACGAGCAGTACTTC. Residues: CASSSGQYEQYF.

The chain recombines TRBV15 with TRBJ2-5; perhaps TRBD2 as D (6 bases). Germline values: CDR1 LNHNV, CDR2 YYDKDF (reference sequence). This CDR3 has 12 residues. Trimming took 3 bases from V and 4 from J, leaving 6 bases between them. The CDR3 nucleotides read TGTGCCACCAGCAGGGGAGGAGAGACCCAGTACTTC. As protein: CATSRGGETQYF.

This clone was detected a few times. J is TRBJ2-1 and V is TRBV6-2 or TRBV6-3, with no clear D. Trimming shortened V by 3 bases and J by 6 bases, and 15 bases separated the two germline ends. The CDR3 runs 15 residues. Germline values: CDR1 MNHEY, CDR2 SVGEGT. The CDR3 sequence: CASSYYSVASNEQFF. The CDR3 bases are TGTGCCAGCAGTTATTATTCCGTTGCGAGCAATGAGCAGTTCTTC.

The V call is TRBV5-4, the J call TRBJ2-6; D is undetermined. Germline-derived CDR1 and CDR2 are SGHNT and YYREEE (reference sequence). This CDR3 comprises 15 residues. V lost 5 bases, J lost 1 base, and 10 bases lay in between. CDR3: CASRAGGSGANVLTF. CDR3 nucleotides: TGTGCCAGCAGGGCAGGTGGGTCTGGGGCCAACGTCCTGACTTTC.

The genes are TRBV4-1 and TRBJ1-3; 8 bases are shared with TRBD1. This CDR3 has 20 amino acids. CDR1 and CDR2 from the germline V gene are MGHRA and YSYEKL. V gave up 0 bases and J gave up 1 base; unmatched junction bases: 14. The CDR3 sequence: CASSQDRLAQGAVSGNTIYF. CDR3 coding DNA: TGCGCCAGCAGCCAAGATAGGCTCGCCCAGGGGGCAGTTTCTGGAAACACCATATATTTT.

V usage is TRBV19 and J usage is TRBJ1-1; 7 nucleotides agree with TRBD1. Germline CDR1 reads LNHDA; CDR2 reads SQIVND (reference sequence). The junction had 10 bases not matched to a gene; V was cut back by 4 bases and J by 5 bases. This CDR3 has 15 amino acids. CDR3 DNA: TGTGCCAGTAGTACTTCCGACAGGGCCATGACTGAAGCTTTCTTT. It yields the protein CASSTSDRAMTEAFF.

The chain combines TRBV21-1 with TRBJ2-7; the table's D call, TRBD2, has no DNA check behind it. TRBV21-1 is a pseudogene segment. The CDR3 has 16 residues. Written as DNA, the CDR3 is TGTGCCAGCAGCGCCCCCGAAGAGTGTATGGCCTACGAGCAGTACTTC. This sequence encodes CASSAPEECMAYEQYF.

The CDR3 DNA is TGTGCCAGCTCCGCCGGGACATACGAGCAGTACTTC. It translates to CASSAGTYEQYF. The chain is built from TRBV18 and TRBJ2-7, with a weak D call TRBD1 (6 bases). Germline V gene sequence: CDR1 KGHSH, CDR2 LQKENI. Trimming removed 6 bases from V and 4 bases from J, with 10 bases in between. This CDR3 is 12 amino acids long. Full variable domain (missing parts from reference TRBV18 and TRBJ2-7): NAGVMQNPRHLVRRRGQEARLRCSPMKGHSHVYWYRQLPEEGLKFMVYLQKENIIDESGMPKERFSAEFPKEGPSILRIQQVVRGDSAAYFCASSAGTYEQYFGPGTRLTVT.

The table lists this clone with a count of one. Because the CDR3 is missing its conserved closing phenylalanine or tryptophan, this is likely a read error. It is unclear where the CDR3 begins or ends on the DNA, so no DNA is shown, and the CDR3 is as TCRdb lists it. J is TRBJ2-7 and V is TRBV20-1; the table's D call TRBD1 went unverified against the DNA. The CDR3 adds up to 11 amino acids, both ends counted. Per the germline V gene, CDR1 is DFQATT and CDR2 is SNEGSKA (reference sequence). The CDR3 region is CSAREGRGLVL.

The V call is TRBV6-4, the J call TRBJ2-1; 8 bases match TRBD2. Unmatched junction bases numbered 32, after V lost 2 bases and J lost 8 bases. Per germline, CDR1 MRHNA and CDR2 SNTAGT. CDR3 length: 23 amino acids. The CDR3 region is CASSDSASERARGGVLVWYEQFF. CDR3 sequence (DNA): TGTGCCAGCAGTGACAGCGCCTCGGAGCGTGCTCGGGGGGGCGTCCTCGTCTGGTATGAGCAGTTCTTC.

The chain has TRBV7-9 and TRBJ1-2, with D unclear. Germline V gene lookup returns CDR1 SEHNR and CDR2 FQNEAQ (reference sequence). The V end lost 0 bases, the J end lost 1 base, and 6 bases lay between the germline ends. CDR3 size: 14 residues. DNA for the CDR3: TGTGCCAGCAGCTTAGCCGGTGTTAACTATGGCTACACCTTC. Translating gives CASSLAGVNYGYTF.

The rearrangement uses TRBV24-1 and TRBJ1-5, with D perhaps TRBD1 (6 bases). Germline V CDR1 and CDR2: KGHDR, SFDVKD. The CDR3 length is 13 residues. V was shortened by 7 bases and J by 0 bases, with 6 bases between the two germline ends. CDR3 amino acids: CATSRGSNQPQHF. The CDR3 DNA reads TGTGCCACCAGCAGGGGTAGCAATCAGCCCCAGCATTTT.

The chain carries TRBV13 and TRBJ1-2, with 10 bases lining up with TRBD1. Germline V gene data show CDR1 as PRHDT and CDR2 as FYEKMQ (reference sequence). The J segment lost 6 bases and the V segment lost 4 bases, leaving 5 bases of the junction unmatched. The CDR3 contains 14 residues. The CDR3: CASSSGTGVDGYTF. The CDR3 coding sequence is TGTGCCAGCAGCTCCGGGACAGGGGTCGATGGCTACACCTTC. Together with reference TRBV13 and TRBJ1-2, the CDR3 gives the full variable domain: AAGVIQSPRHLIKEKRETATLKCYPIPRHDTVYWYQQGPGQDPQFLISFYEKMQSDKGSIPDRFSAQQFSDYHSELNMSSLELGDSALYFCASSSGTGVDGYTFGSGTRLTVV.